Listed here are 20 T cell receptor beta chains from one sample, sequenced in a study of cytomegalovirus exposure and HLA in healthy donors. The PCR made use of 60 Vbeta and 13 Jbeta primers. TCRdb keeps only in-frame clones here, not all; method: immunoSEQ multiplex PCR. Of about 180,000 clones listed, about four fifths were seen once; the top ten hold about 1.5%. The sample consisted of PBMCs. The receptors come from a man in his forties in good health and CMV-seronegative.

The sample holds a few counts of this clone. The rearrangement uses TRBV28 and TRBJ2-7, with TRBD1 matching 8 bases. This CDR3 has 14 residues. V shed 5 bases and J 4 bases; nucleotides not matched to a gene: 7. Germline-derived CDR1 and CDR2 are MDHEN and SYDVKM. The CDR3 nucleotides read TGTGCCAGCAGTCCCGGGACAGGAGTATACGAGCAGTACTTC. Protein: CASSPGTGVYEQYF.

The V and J genes are TRBV29-1 and TRBJ1-5; 8 positions match TRBD1. CDR1 SQVTM and CDR2 ANQGSEA come from the germline V gene. With 4 bases clipped from V and 3 bases from J, the junction kept 5 bases outside the gene matches. There are 14 residues in the CDR3. The CDR3 here is CSVADRGLNQPQHF. CDR3 in DNA: TGCAGCGTTGCTGACAGGGGCCTCAATCAGCCCCAGCATTTT.

The rearrangement uses TRBV7-2 and TRBJ1-5; D is unclear. Trimming took off 5 bases at V and 0 bases at J, with 11 bases between the two ends. The CDR3 is made up of 15 amino acids. Germline V gene data show CDR1 as SGHTA and CDR2 as FQGNSA. The CDR3 region has the DNA TGTGCCAGCAGCGTACAGAGTGGTAGCAATCAGCCCCAGCATTTT. Its protein is CASSVQSGSNQPQHF.

In nucleotides, the CDR3 is TGTGCCAGCAAGAGGGGGGGACAAAGCTCTGGAAACACCATATATTTT. It encodes CASKRGGQSSGNTIYF. The rearrangement joins TRBV11-3 to TRBJ1-3, with D perhaps matching TRBD1 (6 bases). This CDR3 spans 16 amino acids. The germline CDR1 and CDR2 sequences are SGHNT and YENEEA. Trimming left V 7 bases short and J 0 bases short, with 16 bases between.

The chain has TRBV5-5 and TRBJ1-6; D is possibly TRBD1 (6 bases). CDR3 length equals 15 residues. Germline-derived CDR1 and CDR2 are SGHKS and YYEKEE (reference sequence). V lost 3 bases, J lost 5 bases, and 12 bases lay in between. The CDR3 protein is CASSSGQIHNSPLHF. The CDR3 coding sequence is TGTGCCAGCAGCTCTGGACAGATACATAATTCACCCCTCCACTTT.

The chain carries TRBV6-5 and TRBJ1-1; TRBD1 matches at 10 bases. The V segment lost 2 bases and the J segment 4 bases; nucleotides outside the gene matches: 7. CDR3 size: 16 residues. The germline V gene has CDR1 MNHEY and CDR2 SVGAGI. CDR3 DNA: TGTGCCAGCAGTTACGCGACAGGGGGCCTAGGCACTGAAGCTTTCTTT. It yields the protein CASSYATGGLGTEAFF.

The V gene is TRBV11-2, the J gene TRBJ2-7; 12 nucleotides align to TRBD2. Trimming cost V 4 bases and J 6 bases; bases outside gene matches: 10. CDR1 and CDR2 (germline): SGHAT, FQNNGV. The CDR3 consists of 16 residues. The CDR3 region has the DNA TGTGCCAGCAGCTCCCCACAGACTAGCGGGAGCTCCGAGCAGTACTTC. Protein product: CASSSPQTSGSSEQYF.

V is TRBV4-3 and J is TRBJ1-2; D call uncertain. CDR1 LGHNA and CDR2 YSLEER come from the germline V gene. V was shortened by 2 bases and J by 6 bases, with 16 bases between the two germline ends. The CDR3 sequence is 15 residues long. CDR3 amino acids: CASSQSFTEMNGYTF. Here the CDR3 DNA reads TGCGCCAGCAGCCAATCTTTTACCGAGATGAATGGCTACACCTTC.

In this sample, this clone turned up a few times. The chain carries TRBV25-1 and TRBJ1-1, with D maybe TRBD1 (6 bases). Germline V CDR1 and CDR2: MGHDK, SYGVNS. The length of the CDR3 is 12 residues. Trimming stripped 6 bases from V and 1 base from J, with 6 bases between. The CDR3 loop reads CASRDRNTEAFF. The CDR3 DNA reads as TGTGCCAGCAGGGACAGGAACACTGAAGCTTTCTTT.

The chain recombines TRBV28 with TRBJ2-7; TRBD2 agrees at 13 bases. V gave up 4 bases and J gave up 3 bases; unmatched junction bases: 12. Germline loops: CDR1 MDHEN, CDR2 SYDVKM. The CDR3 is made up of 18 amino acids. The CDR3: CASSSIRTSGSGGYEQYF. The DNA for the CDR3 is TGTGCCAGCAGTTCAATAAGGACTAGCGGGAGTGGGGGCTACGAGCAGTACTTC.

The table lists this clone with a count of one. The chain has TRBV27 and TRBJ2-7, with D possibly matching TRBD2 (5 bases). This CDR3 has 12 residues. V lost 3 bases and J lost 7, with 10 bases in between. CDR1 MNHEY and CDR2 SMNVEV come from the germline V gene (reference sequence). CDR3 protein: CASSFGRKEQYF. CDR3 in DNA: TGTGCCAGCAGTTTTGGGAGAAAAGAGCAGTACTTC.

DNA of the CDR3: TGTGCCAGCAGCCAAACTACAGGGTACCCCTACGAGCAGTACTTC. Amino acid sequence: CASSQTTGYPYEQYF. This sequence joins TRBV14 and TRBJ2-5, with D perhaps matching TRBD1 (6 bases). The J call could be wrong; TRBJ2-7 is a better fit for the DNA end. This CDR3 comprises 15 residues. Germline loops: CDR1 SGHDN, CDR2 FVKESK.

The chain is built from TRBV9 and TRBJ2-6; 10 nucleotides agree with TRBD1. J was trimmed by 2 bases and V by 3 bases; bases with no gene match: 8. This CDR3 spans 18 amino acids. Germline CDR1 is SGDLS and CDR2 is YYNGEE. CDR3 DNA: TGTGCCAGCAGCGCCCAGGACAGGGGGATGACTGGGGCCAACGTCCTGACTTTC. It translates to CASSAQDRGMTGANVLTF.

This clone was detected a few times. V and J are TRBV5-4 and TRBJ1-2; 7 bases agree with TRBD1. Germline CDR1 and CDR2: SGHNT and YYREEE (reference sequence). The V gene end was trimmed by 4 bases and the J gene end by 8 bases; junction bases not matched to a gene: 11. CDR3 size: 14 residues. The CDR3 loop is CASSQLTGLDGYTF. The CDR3 nucleotides read TGTGCCAGCAGCCAGCTGACAGGGTTAGACGGCTACACCTTC.

The chain joins TRBV7-3 to TRBJ2-6, with D possibly matching TRBD2 (5 bases). The CDR3 consists of 16 residues. Germline V gene lookup returns CDR1 SGHTA and CDR2 FQGTGA. Trimming cost V 5 bases and J 0 bases, with 11 bases left between them. CDR3: CASSPPGFSGANVLTF. DNA of the CDR3: TGTGCCAGCAGCCCCCCGGGGTTCTCTGGGGCCAACGTCCTGACTTTC.

The V and J genes are TRBV28 and TRBJ2-7, with 9 nucleotides matching TRBD2. This CDR3 has 15 amino acids. Germline-derived CDR1 and CDR2 are MDHEN and SYDVKM. Trimming at V came to 3 bases and at J to 4 bases, leaving 7 bases not matched to a gene. The CDR3: CASSFGGRAIYEQYF. DNA of the CDR3: TGTGCCAGCAGTTTTGGCGGGAGGGCCATTTACGAGCAGTACTTC.

J is TRBJ1-5 and V is TRBV18; D is unclear. The germline CDR1 and CDR2 sequences are KGHSH and LQKENI. The CDR3 has 14 amino acids. The germline V and J ends were trimmed by 5 bases and 1 base, with 9 bases remaining between them. For the CDR3, the DNA is TGTGCCAGCTCAGAGGGCTGGAGCAATCAGCCCCAGCATTTT. It specifies CASSEGWSNQPQHF.

V is TRBV28 and J is TRBJ1-1, with a tentative D call TRBD1 (6 bases). CDR3 length equals 15 residues. The V end lost 2 bases, the J end lost 0 bases, and 10 bases lay between the germline ends. Germline values: CDR1 MDHEN, CDR2 SYDVKM. Written as DNA, the CDR3 is TGTGCCAGCAGTTTACCCGGGACAATGAACACTGAAGCTTTCTTT. Amino acid sequence: CASSLPGTMNTEAFF.

The J gene is TRBJ2-3, the V gene TRBV9; 8 nucleotides align to TRBD1. The CDR3 is 18 residues long. With 0 bases clipped from V and 3 bases from J, the junction kept 12 bases outside the gene matches. CDR1 SGDLS and CDR2 YYNGEE come from the germline V gene. CDR3 protein: CASSVATGTGPPTDTQYF. The CDR3 region has the DNA TGTGCCAGCAGCGTAGCTACCGGGACAGGCCCCCCTACAGATACGCAGTATTTT.

The chain links TRBV18 to TRBJ1-4; TRBD1 matches at 7 bases. The CDR3 has 13 amino acids. V lost 0 bases to trimming and J lost 13 bases; unmatched junction nucleotides: 5. CDR1 and CDR2 from the germline V gene are KGHSH and LQKENI. Written as DNA, the CDR3 is TGTGCCAGCTCACCACCCTACCCAGGGGGACTGTTTTTT. It is translated as CASSPPYPGGLFF.